This TCR beta chain is from a study of control samples from healthy donors and cancer patients. Trimming removed 6 bases at V and 0 bases at J, with 12 bases between. The CDR3 consists of 15 residues. Germline V gene data show CDR1 as MNHEY and CDR2 as SVGAGI. Some clones are missing from TCRdb's copy, which holds only in-frame ones; the method was immunoSEQ multiplex PCR. The sample lists 40,000 or so clones, 75% to 95% seen once, with roughly 23% in the top ten. Material for sequencing was PBMCs. This chain connects TRBV6-5 to TRBJ1-3; D is perhaps TRBD1 (6 bases). This receptor was identified in a woman aged 40 to 49 with head and neck cancer. The CDR3 spells CASSLDRFSGNTIYF. CDR3 sequence (DNA): TGTGCCAGCAGCCTTGACAGGTTCTCTGGAAACACCATATATTTT.